This T cell receptor beta chain appears in the sequencing data of a study of CD8 T cells in Susac syndrome. Notes on the study in general: The authors acknowledged that their TCR sequencing and HLA analysis involved a relatively small number of individuals.

RNA totalling about 0.5 to 1 ug underwent reverse transcription with random hexamers. With immunoSEQ multiplex PCR, TCR beta CDR3 was amplified across 54 Vbeta and 13 Jbeta. TCRdb processed the immunoSEQ multiplex PCR reads anew with MiXCR; each CDR3 protein has one entry. Found here are 95,000 to 150,000 distinct CDR3 sequences, more than 80% of them singletons; the top ten hold approximately 0.29%. CDR3 length equals 15 residues. Between the trimmed V and J ends, which lost 4 bases and 0 bases, there was a span of 12 bases. Germline values: CDR1 SGHTA, CDR2 FQGNSA. On this clonotype: No antigen is known for it.

Sequencing of TCR beta was carried out in blood CD8+ and CD4+ T cells. The multiple sclerosis controls were treatment-naive patients with relapsing-remitting disease that was stable or active. This TCR was sampled from a human donor with multiple sclerosis. The sequenced sample consisted of CD8+ T cells from PBMCs. The rearrangement links TRBV7-2 to TRBJ1-1, with a tentative D call TRBD1 (6 bases). The CDR3 region has the DNA TGTGCCAGCAGCTCTCCCGGGGGCTTGAACACTGAAGCTTTCTTT. Translation: CASSSPGGLNTEAFF.